This T cell receptor (beta chain) was captured in a study of T-cell reconstitution after alpha-beta-depleted transplantation in children. This clonotype was detected only a few times. The antigen is unknown. Unique molecular identifiers were incorporated during preparation of the TCRbeta library. One entry per CDR3 protein results from TCRdb running MiXCR on the PCR reads. The table includes about 200,000 distinct CDR3 sequences, 7% to 9% detected once. The study's findings and limits: T-cell counts and diversity were attributed mostly to newly produced T cells one year after transplant.

With 6 bases clipped from V and 4 bases from J, the junction kept 5 bases outside the gene matches. CDR3 size: 15 residues. Germline CDR1 MNHNS, CDR2 SASEGT. The clonotype originates from a male patient between 2 and 15 years old who had a stem cell transplant for acute myeloid leukemia, so the T cells may come from the graft donor. The rearrangement joins TRBV6-1 to TRBJ2-5; 13 positions agree with TRBD2. The sample here was PBMCs, mostly from graft donor cells, taken 360 days after TCRalphabeta/CD19-depleted stem cell transplant. CDR3 in amino acids: CASRRTSGSRETQYF. The CDR3 DNA reads TGTGCCAGCAGAAGGACTAGCGGGAGTCGAGAGACCCAGTACTTC.